This T cell receptor (beta chain) was sequenced for a study of blood T cells in healthy people across ages. The use of a sample-barcoded 5' primer and a J-beta primer mix characterized a second PCR of roughly 7 to 11 cycles. From the 5' RACE reads, TCRdb called clonotypes with MiXCR, one entry per CDR3 protein. The data contain 800,000 or so distinct CDR3 sequences, just under 25% of them singletons. Germline V lookup: CDR1 SQVTM, CDR2 ANQGSEA. Unmatched junction bases numbered 3, after V lost 4 bases and J lost 0 bases. The CDR3 loop spans 14 amino acids. This same sample was also part of a study on T cells of mothers and their children.

The sample taken for sequencing was blood. The chain couples TRBV29-1 to TRBJ2-1, with 7 bases matching TRBD2. This clonotype was sampled from a boy between 10 and 17 years old in good health. CDR3 DNA: TGCAGCGTTGTCGGGGAGGGCTCCTACAATGAGCAGTTCTTC. It specifies CSVVGEGSYNEQFF.